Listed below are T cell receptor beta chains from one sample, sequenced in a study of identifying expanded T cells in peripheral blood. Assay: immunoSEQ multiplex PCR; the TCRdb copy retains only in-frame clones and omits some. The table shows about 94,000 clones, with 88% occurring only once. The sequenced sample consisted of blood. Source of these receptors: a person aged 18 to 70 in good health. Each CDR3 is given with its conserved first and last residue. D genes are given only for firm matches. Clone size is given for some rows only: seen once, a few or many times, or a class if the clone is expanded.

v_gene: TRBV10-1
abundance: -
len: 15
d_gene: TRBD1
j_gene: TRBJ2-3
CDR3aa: CASSESRGPTDTQYF
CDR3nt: TGCGCCAGCAGTGAGTCCAGGGGGCCTACAGATACGCAGTATTTT

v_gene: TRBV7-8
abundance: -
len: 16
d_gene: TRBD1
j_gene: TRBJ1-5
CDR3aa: CASSLGQGAGNQPQHF
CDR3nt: TGTGCCAGCAGCTTAGGGCAGGGGGCCGGCAATCAGCCCCAGCATTTT

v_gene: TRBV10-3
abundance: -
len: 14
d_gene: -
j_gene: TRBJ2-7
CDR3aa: CAISESGGSYEQYF
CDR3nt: TGTGCCATCAGTGAGTCGGGCGGCAGCTACGAGCAGTACTTC

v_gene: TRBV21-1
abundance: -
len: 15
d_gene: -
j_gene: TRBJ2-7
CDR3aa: CASSKAGGQRYEQYF
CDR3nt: TGTGCCAGCAGCAAAGCGGGGGGACAGAGATACGAGCAGTACTTC

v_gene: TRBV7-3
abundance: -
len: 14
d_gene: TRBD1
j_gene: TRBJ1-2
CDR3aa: CASSPGQGDYGYTF
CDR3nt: TGTGCCAGCAGTCCGGGACAGGGTGACTATGGCTACACCTTC

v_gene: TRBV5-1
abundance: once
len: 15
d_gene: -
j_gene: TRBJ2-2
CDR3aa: CASRSEGQGNGELFF
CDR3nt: TGCGCCAGCAGATCCGAAGGGCAGGGTAACGGGGAGCTGTTTTTT

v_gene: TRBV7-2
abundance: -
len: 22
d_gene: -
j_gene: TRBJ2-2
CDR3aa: CASSLALPGTPGSESDTGELFF
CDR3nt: TGTGCCAGCAGCTTAGCCTTACCCGGGACGCCCGGATCTGAGTCGGACACCGGGGAGCTGTTTTTT

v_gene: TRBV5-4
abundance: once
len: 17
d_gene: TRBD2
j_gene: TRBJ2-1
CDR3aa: CASSLGGGSGRRDEQFF
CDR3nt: TGTGCCAGCAGCTTGGGGGGTGGCAGCGGGAGGCGGGATGAGCAGTTCTTC

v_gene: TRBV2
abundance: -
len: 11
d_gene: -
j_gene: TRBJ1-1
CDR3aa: CASSLGTEAFF
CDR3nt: TGTGCCAGCAGCCTGGGGACTGAAGCTTTCTTT

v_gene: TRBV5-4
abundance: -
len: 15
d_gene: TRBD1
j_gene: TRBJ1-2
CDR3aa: CASSFDRGANYGYTF
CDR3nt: TGTGCCAGCAGCTTTGACAGGGGAGCTAACTATGGCTACACCTTC

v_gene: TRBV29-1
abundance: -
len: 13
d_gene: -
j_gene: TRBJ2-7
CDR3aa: CSVARGGPGEQYF
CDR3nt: TGCAGCGTTGCTAGGGGGGGGCCGGGCGAGCAGTACTTC

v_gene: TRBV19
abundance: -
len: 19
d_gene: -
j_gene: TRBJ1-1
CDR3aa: CASSARKKTLEGGSTEAFF
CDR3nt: TGTGCCAGTAGTGCCAGAAAAAAGACCTTGGAGGGCGGGAGCACTGAAGCTTTCTTT

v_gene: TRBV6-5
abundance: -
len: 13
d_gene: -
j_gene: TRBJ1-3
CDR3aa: CASSSNGGNTIYF
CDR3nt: TGTGCCAGCAGTTCCAACGGGGGAAACACCATATATTTT

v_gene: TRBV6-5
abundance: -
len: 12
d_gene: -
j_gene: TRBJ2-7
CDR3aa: CASRETGYEQYF
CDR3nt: TGTGCCAGCAGAGAGACGGGCTACGAGCAGTACTTC

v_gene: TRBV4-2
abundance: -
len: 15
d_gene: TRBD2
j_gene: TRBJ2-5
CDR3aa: CASSQDGGSWETQYF
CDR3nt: TGTGCCAGCAGCCAAGATGGCGGGAGTTGGGAGACCCAGTACTTC

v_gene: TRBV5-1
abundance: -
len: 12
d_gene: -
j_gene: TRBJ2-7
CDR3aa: CASSLPGDEQYF
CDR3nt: TGCGCCAGCAGCTTGCCAGGGGACGAGCAGTACTTC

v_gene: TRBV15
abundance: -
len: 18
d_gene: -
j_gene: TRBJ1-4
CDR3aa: CATSTRQRARPTNEKLFF
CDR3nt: TGTGCCACCAGCACACGACAAAGGGCCCGTCCAACTAATGAAAAACTGTTTTTT

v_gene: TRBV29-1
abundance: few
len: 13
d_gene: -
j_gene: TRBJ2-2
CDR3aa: CSVRRENTGELFF
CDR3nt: TGCAGCGTGAGGCGGGAGAACACCGGGGAGCTGTTTTTT

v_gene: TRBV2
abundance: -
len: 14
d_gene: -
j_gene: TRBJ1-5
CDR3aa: CASSIQGSNQPQHF
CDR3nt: TGTGCCAGCAGTATACAGGGATCCAATCAGCCCCAGCATTTT

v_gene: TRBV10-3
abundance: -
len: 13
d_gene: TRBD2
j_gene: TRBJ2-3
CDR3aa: CATGLAGGPAQYF
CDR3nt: TGTGCCACGGGACTAGCGGGAGGCCCAGCGCAGTATTTT

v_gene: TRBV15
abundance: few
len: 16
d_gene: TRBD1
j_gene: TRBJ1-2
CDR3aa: CATSRDQTGSRYGYTF
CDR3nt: TGTGCCACCAGCAGAGATCAGACAGGGAGTAGGTATGGCTACACCTTC

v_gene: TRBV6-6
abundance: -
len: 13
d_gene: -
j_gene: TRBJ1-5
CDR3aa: CASSITGSQPQHF
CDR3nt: TGTGCCAGCAGCATCACAGGTAGTCAGCCCCAGCATTTT

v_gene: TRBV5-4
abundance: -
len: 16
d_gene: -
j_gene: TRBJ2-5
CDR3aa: CASSLRSPRAQETQYF
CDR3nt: TGTGCCAGCAGCTTGAGGTCCCCCCGGGCTCAAGAGACCCAGTACTTC

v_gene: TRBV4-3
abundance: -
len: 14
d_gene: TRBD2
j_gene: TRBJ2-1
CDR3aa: CASSQVGREGEQFF
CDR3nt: TGCGCCAGCAGCCAAGTAGGCCGGGAGGGTGAGCAGTTCTTC

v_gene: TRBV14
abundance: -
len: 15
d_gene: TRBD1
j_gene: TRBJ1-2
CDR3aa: CASKETGGANYGYTF
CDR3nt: TGTGCCAGCAAGGAGACAGGGGGAGCTAACTATGGCTACACCTTC

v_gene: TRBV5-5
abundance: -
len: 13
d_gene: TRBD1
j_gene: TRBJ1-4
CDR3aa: CASSFVPGQPLFF
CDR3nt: TGTGCCAGCAGCTTCGTTCCGGGACAGCCTCTGTTTTTT

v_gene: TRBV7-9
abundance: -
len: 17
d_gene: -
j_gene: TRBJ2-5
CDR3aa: CASSFHPAPFRPETQYF
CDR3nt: TGTGCCAGCAGCTTTCATCCCGCGCCGTTCCGGCCAGAGACCCAGTACTTC

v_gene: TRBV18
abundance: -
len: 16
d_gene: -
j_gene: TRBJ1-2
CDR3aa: CASSPALGGLSYGYTF
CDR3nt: TGTGCCAGCTCACCAGCCTTAGGGGGGTTATCCTATGGCTACACCTTC

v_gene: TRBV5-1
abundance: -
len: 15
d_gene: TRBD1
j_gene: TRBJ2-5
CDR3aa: CASSTGQGAGETQYF
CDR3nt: TGCGCCAGCAGCACGGGACAGGGGGCGGGTGAGACCCAGTACTTC

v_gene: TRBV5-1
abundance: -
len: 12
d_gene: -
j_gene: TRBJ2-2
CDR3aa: CASTTGPGELFF
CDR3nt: TGCGCCAGCACAACGGGGCCCGGGGAGCTGTTTTTT

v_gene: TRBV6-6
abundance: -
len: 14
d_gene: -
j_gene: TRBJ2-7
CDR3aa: CASSYSSTSYEQYF
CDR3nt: TGTGCCAGCAGTTACTCATCCACTTCCTACGAGCAGTACTTC

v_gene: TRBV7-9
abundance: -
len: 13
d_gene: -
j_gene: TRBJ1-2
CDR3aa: CASSLEVEDGYTF
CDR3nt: TGTGCCAGCAGCTTAGAGGTTGAGGATGGCTACACCTTC

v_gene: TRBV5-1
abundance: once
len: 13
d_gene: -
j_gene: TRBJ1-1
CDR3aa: CASSYTVNTEAFF
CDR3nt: TGCGCCAGCAGCTACACGGTGAACACTGAAGCTTTCTTT

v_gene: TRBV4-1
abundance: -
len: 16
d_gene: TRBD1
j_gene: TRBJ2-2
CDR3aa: CASSQGPGQGIRELFF
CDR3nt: TGCGCCAGCAGCCAAGGGCCAGGACAGGGGATCCGGGAGCTGTTTTTT

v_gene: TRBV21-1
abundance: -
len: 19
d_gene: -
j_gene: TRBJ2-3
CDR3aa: CASSNPPLAGGPRTDTQYF
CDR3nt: TGTGCCAGCAGCAATCCCCCCCTAGCGGGAGGGCCCCGCACAGATACGCAGTATTTT

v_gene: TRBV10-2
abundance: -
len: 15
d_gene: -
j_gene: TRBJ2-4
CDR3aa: CASNGEWPPIGIQYF
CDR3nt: TGCGCCAGCAATGGGGAATGGCCACCGATTGGCATTCAGTACTTC

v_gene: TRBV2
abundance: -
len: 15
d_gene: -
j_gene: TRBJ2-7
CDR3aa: CASSVLPLGVGEQYF
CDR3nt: TGTGCCAGCAGTGTATTGCCGCTCGGGGTTGGCGAGCAGTACTTC

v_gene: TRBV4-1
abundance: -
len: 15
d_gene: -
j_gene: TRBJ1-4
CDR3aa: CASSLYGTRNEKLFF
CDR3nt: TGCGCCAGCAGCCTATACGGGACACGCAATGAAAAACTGTTTTTT

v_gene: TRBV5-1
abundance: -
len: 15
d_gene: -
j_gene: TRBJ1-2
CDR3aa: CASSRAMGENYGYTF
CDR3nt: TGCGCCAGCAGCCGTGCCATGGGGGAAAACTATGGCTACACCTTC

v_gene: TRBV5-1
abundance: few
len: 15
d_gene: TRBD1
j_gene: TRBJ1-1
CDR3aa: CASSWGDRAVTEAFF
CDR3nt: TGCGCCAGCAGCTGGGGGGACAGGGCGGTCACTGAAGCTTTCTTT

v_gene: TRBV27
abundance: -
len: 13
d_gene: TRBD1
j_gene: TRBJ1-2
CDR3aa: CASSMDRVYGYTF
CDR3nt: TGTGCCAGCAGTATGGACAGGGTCTATGGCTACACCTTC

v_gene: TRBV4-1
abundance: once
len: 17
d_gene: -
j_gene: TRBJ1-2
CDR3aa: CASSQVGPDDWNYGYTF
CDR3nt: TGCGCCAGCAGCCAAGTAGGTCCGGACGATTGGAACTATGGCTACACCTTC

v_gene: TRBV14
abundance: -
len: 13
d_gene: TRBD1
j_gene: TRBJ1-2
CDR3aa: CASSPRQGDGYTF
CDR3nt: TGTGCCAGCAGCCCACGACAGGGCGATGGCTACACCTTC

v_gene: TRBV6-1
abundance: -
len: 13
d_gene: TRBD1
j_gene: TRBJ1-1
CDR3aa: CASSDGQGLQAFF
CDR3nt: TGTGCCAGCAGTGATGGACAGGGACTTCAAGCTTTCTTT

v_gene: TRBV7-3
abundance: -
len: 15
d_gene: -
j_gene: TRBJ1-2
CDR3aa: CASSSSPGRNNGYTF
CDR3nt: TGTGCCAGCAGCTCTTCACCGGGACGGAACAATGGCTACACCTTC

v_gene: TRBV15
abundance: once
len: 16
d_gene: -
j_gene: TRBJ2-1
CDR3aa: CATSTGGDADNNEQFF
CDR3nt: TGTGCCACCAGCACTGGGGGTGACGCTGATAACAATGAGCAGTTCTTC

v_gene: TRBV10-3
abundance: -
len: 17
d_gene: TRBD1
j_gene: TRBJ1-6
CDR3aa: CAISEWAPGQGNSPLHF
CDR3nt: TGTGCCATCAGTGAGTGGGCGCCGGGACAGGGGAATTCACCCCTCCACTTT

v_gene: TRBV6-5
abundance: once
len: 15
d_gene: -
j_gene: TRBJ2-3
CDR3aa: CASSYSEGNTDTQYF
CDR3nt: TGTGCCAGCAGTTACTCGGAGGGTAACACAGATACGCAGTATTTT

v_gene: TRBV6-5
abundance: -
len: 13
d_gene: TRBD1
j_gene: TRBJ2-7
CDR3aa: CASSRQGNYEQYF
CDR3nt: TGTGCCAGCAGCCGACAGGGCAACTACGAGCAGTACTTC

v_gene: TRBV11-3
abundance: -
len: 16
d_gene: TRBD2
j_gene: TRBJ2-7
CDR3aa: CASSLETGTSGTGQYF
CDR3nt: TGTGCCAGCAGCTTGGAAACCGGGACTAGCGGGACGGGGCAGTACTTC

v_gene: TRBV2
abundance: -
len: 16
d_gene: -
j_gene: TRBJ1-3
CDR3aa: CASSEAIAGSGNTIYF
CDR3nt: TGTGCCAGCAGTGAAGCCATCGCAGGGTCCGGAAACACCATATATTTT

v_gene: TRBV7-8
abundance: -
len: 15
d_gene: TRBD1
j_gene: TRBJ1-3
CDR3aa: CASSLALGQGNTIYF
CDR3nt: TGTGCCAGCAGCTTAGCCCTGGGACAGGGAAACACCATATATTTT

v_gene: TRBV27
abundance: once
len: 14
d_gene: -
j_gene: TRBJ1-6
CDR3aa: CASSLGGIGSPLHF
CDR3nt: TGTGCCAGCAGCCTGGGGGGGATCGGTTCACCCCTCCACTTT

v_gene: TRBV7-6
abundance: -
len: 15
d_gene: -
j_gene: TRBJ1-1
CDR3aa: CASSLLAGDGTEAFF
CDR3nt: TGTGCCAGCAGCTTACTGGCTGGGGATGGAACTGAAGCTTTCTTT

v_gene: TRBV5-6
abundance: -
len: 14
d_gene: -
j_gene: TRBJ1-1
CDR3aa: CASSVRGVNTEAFF
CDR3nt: TGTGCCAGCAGCGTACGAGGGGTTAACACTGAAGCTTTCTTT

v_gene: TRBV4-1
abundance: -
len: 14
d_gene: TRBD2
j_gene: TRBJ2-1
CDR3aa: CASSQWTSGVEQFF
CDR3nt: TGCGCCAGCAGCCAATGGACTAGCGGAGTGGAGCAGTTCTTC

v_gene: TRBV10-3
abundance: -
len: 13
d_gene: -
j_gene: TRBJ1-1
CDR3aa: CATLEHQATEAFF
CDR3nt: TGTGCCACCCTAGAGCACCAGGCCACTGAAGCTTTCTTT